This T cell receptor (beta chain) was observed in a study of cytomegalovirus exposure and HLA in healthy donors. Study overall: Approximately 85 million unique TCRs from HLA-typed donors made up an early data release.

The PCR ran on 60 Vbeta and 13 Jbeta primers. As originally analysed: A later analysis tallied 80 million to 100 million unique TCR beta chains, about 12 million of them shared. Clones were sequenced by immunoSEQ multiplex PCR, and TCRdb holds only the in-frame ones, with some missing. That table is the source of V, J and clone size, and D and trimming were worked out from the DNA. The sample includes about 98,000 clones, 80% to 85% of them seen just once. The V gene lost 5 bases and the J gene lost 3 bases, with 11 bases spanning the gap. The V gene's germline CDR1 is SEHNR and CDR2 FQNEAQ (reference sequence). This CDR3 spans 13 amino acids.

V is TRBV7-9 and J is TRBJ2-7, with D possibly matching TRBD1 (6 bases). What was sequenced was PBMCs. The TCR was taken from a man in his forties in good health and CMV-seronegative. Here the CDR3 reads CASSLWTDYEQYF. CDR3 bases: TGTGCCAGCAGCCTATGGACAGACTACGAGCAGTACTTC.